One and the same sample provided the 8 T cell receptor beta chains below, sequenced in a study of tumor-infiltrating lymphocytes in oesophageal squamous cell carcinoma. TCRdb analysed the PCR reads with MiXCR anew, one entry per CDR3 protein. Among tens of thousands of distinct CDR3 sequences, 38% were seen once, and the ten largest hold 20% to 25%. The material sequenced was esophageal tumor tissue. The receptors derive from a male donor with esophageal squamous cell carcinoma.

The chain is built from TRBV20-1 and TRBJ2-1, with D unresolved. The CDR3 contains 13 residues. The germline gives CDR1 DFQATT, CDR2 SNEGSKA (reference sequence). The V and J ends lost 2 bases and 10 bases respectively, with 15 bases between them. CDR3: CSARMADRYEQFF. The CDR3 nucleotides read TGCAGTGCTAGAATGGCGGATCGTTACGAGCAGTTCTTC.

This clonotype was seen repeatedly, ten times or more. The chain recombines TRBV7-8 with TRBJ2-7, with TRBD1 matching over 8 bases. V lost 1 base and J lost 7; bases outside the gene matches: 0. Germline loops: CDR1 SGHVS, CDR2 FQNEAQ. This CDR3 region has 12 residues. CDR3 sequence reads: CASSLGTGEQYF. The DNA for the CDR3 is TGTGCCAGCAGCTTAGGGACAGGGGAGCAGTACTTC.

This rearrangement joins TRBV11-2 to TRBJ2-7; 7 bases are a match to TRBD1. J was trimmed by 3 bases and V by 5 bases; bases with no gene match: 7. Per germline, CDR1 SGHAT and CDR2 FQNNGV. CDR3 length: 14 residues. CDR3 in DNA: TGTGCCAGCAGCACCGTACAGGGGTTCTACGAGCAGTACTTC. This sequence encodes CASSTVQGFYEQYF. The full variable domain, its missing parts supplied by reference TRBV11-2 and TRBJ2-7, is EAGVAQSPRYKIIEKRQSVAFWCNPISGHATLYWYQQILGQGPKLLIQFQNNGVVDDSQLPKDRFSAERLKGVDSTLKIQPAKLEDSAVYLCASSTVQGFYEQYFGPGTRLTVT.

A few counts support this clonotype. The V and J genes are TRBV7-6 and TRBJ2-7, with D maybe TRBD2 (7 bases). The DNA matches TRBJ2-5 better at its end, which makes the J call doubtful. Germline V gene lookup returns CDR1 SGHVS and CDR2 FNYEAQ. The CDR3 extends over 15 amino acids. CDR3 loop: CASSLASGGAETQYF. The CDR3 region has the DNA TGTGCCAGCAGCTTAGCGTCTGGGGGGGCAGAGACCCAGTACTTC.

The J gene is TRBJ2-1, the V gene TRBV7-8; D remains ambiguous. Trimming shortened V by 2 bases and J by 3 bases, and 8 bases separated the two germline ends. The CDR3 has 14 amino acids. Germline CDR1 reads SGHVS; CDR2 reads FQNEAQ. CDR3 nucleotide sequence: TGTGCCAGCAGCTTAACCGACAACTACAATGAGCAGTTCTTC. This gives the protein CASSLTDNYNEQFF.

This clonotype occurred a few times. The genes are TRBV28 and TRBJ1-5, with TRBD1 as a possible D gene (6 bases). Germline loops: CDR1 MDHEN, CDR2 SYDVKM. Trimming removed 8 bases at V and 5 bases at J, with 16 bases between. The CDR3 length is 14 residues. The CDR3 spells CASVPGVEYQPQHF. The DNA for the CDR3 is TGTGCCAGCGTTCCAGGGGTAGAATATCAGCCCCAGCATTTT.

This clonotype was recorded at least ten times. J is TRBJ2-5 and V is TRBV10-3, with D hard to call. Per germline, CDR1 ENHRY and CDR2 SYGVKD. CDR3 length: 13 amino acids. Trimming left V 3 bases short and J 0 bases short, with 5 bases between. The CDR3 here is CAISELHQETQYF. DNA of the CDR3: TGTGCCATCAGTGAACTTCACCAAGAGACCCAGTACTTC.

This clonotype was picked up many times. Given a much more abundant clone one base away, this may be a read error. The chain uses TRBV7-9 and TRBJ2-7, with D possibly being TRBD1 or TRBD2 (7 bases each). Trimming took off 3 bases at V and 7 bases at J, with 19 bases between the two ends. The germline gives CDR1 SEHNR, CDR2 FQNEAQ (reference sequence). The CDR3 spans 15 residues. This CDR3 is CASSFRDSGDYEQYF. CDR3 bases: TGTGCCAGCAGCTTCCGGGACAGCGGGGACTATGAGCAGTACTTC.